A single sample is the source of the 7 T cell receptor beta chains below, sequenced in a study of blood T cell repertoires in COVID-19. Profiling relied on immunoSEQ multiplex PCR, and the TCRdb table lists in-frame clones only, not all of them. The data contain some 390,000 clones, around 87% of them singletons. The sequenced sample was peripheral blood. These receptors were taken from a woman aged 60-75 years with COVID-19, enrolled during active disease.

The V gene is TRBV6-4, the J gene TRBJ1-5; the D is unclear. Trimming removed 5 bases at V and 11 bases at J, with 16 bases between. The CDR3 runs to 13 residues. Per the germline V gene, CDR1 is MRHNA and CDR2 is SNTAGT. The CDR3 is CASSLRSNEAQHF. CDR3 coding DNA: TGTGCCAGCAGTTTGCGGTCCAATGAAGCCCAGCATTTT.

V usage is TRBV7-2 and J usage is TRBJ1-2; D possibly corresponds to TRBD1 (5 bases). Germline CDR1 and CDR2: SGHTA and FQGNSA. V was pared by 1 base and J by 6 bases, with 15 bases between. There are 15 residues in the CDR3. The CDR3 loop is CASSLDASGANGYTF. CDR3 nucleotides: TGTGCCAGCAGCTTAGACGCAAGTGGGGCTAATGGCTACACCTTC.

The V and J genes are TRBV6-5 and TRBJ1-5, with 7 positions matching TRBD1. This CDR3 is 14 amino acids long. Per the germline V gene, CDR1 is MNHEY and CDR2 is SVGAGI. The J segment lost 7 bases and the V segment lost 7 bases, leaving 10 bases of the junction unmatched. CDR3 in amino acids: CASISQGEEQPQHF. CDR3 nucleotides: TGTGCCAGCATAAGCCAGGGGGAAGAGCAGCCCCAGCATTTT.

The chain has TRBV20-1 and TRBJ2-2, with 8 bases aligning to TRBD1. CDR1 and CDR2 from the germline V gene are DFQATT and SNEGSKA (reference sequence). V shed 6 bases and J 0 bases; nucleotides not matched to a gene: 6. The CDR3 is made up of 15 amino acids. The CDR3 coding sequence is TGCAGTGCCAGTGACAGGGGAACGAACACCGGGGAGCTGTTTTTT. Its translation is CSASDRGTNTGELFF.

V is TRBV4-2 and J is TRBJ2-6, with 8 nucleotides matching TRBD1. Germline V gives CDR1 LGHNA, CDR2 YNFKEQ. The CDR3 contains 17 residues. Trimming took 3 bases from V and 2 from J; bases not matched to a gene: 6. In DNA, the CDR3 is TGTGCCAGCAGCCACACACTACAGGGGGCTGGGGCCAACGTCCTGACTTTC. This gives the protein CASSHTLQGAGANVLTF.

V and J are TRBV5-1 and TRBJ2-1, with 8 bases lining up with TRBD1. CDR1 and CDR2 from the germline V gene are SGHRS and YFSETQ. Trimming cost V 1 base and J 4 bases; bases outside gene matches: 4. The CDR3 spans 15 residues. The chain's CDR3 is CASSLQGAEYNEQFF. CDR3 bases: TGCGCCAGCAGCTTGCAGGGGGCTGAATACAATGAGCAGTTCTTC. Full variable domain (remainder filled in from reference TRBV5-1 and TRBJ2-1): KAGVTQTPRYLIKTRGQQVTLSCSPISGHRSVSWYQQTPGQGLQFLFEYFSETQRNKGNFPGRFSGRQFSNSRSEMNVSTLELGDSALYLCASSLQGAEYNEQFFGPGTRLTVL.

The chain is built from TRBV6-5 and TRBJ2-3, with D hard to call. V lost 0 bases and J lost 4, with 8 bases in between. There are 14 residues in the CDR3. Germline V gives CDR1 MNHEY, CDR2 SVGAGI. The DNA for the CDR3 is TGTGCCAGCAGTTACTCGAGTTTTGCAGATACGCAGTATTTT. This encodes CASSYSSFADTQYF.